The present entry profiles one T cell receptor beta chain with its context. The antigen is not known. Proliferating CFSE-low MLR cells were sequenced to define alloreactive TCRbeta sequences. TCRdb keeps only in-frame clones here, not all; method: immunoSEQ multiplex PCR. The table lists 4,500 to 6,500 clones, under 35% of them singletons. Looked up from germline, CDR1 is SGHTA and CDR2 is FQGNSA. This CDR3 region has 14 residues. Between the trimmed V and J ends, which lost 5 bases and 3 bases, there was a span of 13 bases. The data are from a study of T cell clones after liver transplantation. The rearrangement uses TRBV7-2 and TRBJ2-5; D perhaps matches TRBD1 (5 bases). The TCR was taken from a human patient who received a liver transplant. Some T cells may be the graft donor's. Sequenced input: CD4+ T cells from cultured PBMCs. In nucleotides, the CDR3 is TGTGCCAGCAGCCGATCTAGGGGAAAAGAGACCCAGTACTTC. Translation gives CASSRSRGKETQYF.